Listed below are T cell receptor beta chains from one sample, sequenced in a study of T cells in Graves' hyperthyroidism and ophthalmopathy. TCRdb re-called the multiplex PCR reads through MiXCR, storing one row per CDR3 protein. Among 610,000 or so distinct CDR3 sequences listed, roughly 50% were seen once. Sequencing was done on a sample of peripheral blood or thyroid tissue (not recorded which). The receptors were sampled from a woman aged 18 to 35 with Graves' hyperthyroidism. CDR3s include the opening cysteine and the closing phenylalanine or tryptophan. D genes are given only for firm matches. Size values are once, few and many counts, or a class for expanded clones, and some rows have none.

>.|TRBV6-1|.|TRBJ2-5
TGTGCCACCCGACCGACAGGCAACAAGTACTTC
CATRPTGNKYF
>TRBD1|TRBV20-1|.|TRBJ2-2
TGCAGTGCTAGAGTGGGACAGGGGGGAGGGGAGCTGTTTTTT
CSARVGQGGGELFF
>.|TRBV24-1|many|TRBJ2-2
TGTGCCACCAGTGTCGGACAGGGGGCGATCACTAGCGGGAGACGATACACCGGGGAGCTGTTTTTT
CATSVGQGAITSGRRYTGELFF
>TRBD1|TRBV5-1|many|TRBJ2-7
TGCGCCAGCAGCTTGCCAGGGGGACAGTACGAGCAGTACTTC
CASSLPGGQYEQYF
>.|TRBV29-1|few|TRBJ1-2
TGCAGCGTTGCGGGGGTTGGAAACACCTTC
CSVAGVGNTF
>.|TRBV11-2|many|TRBJ2-7
TGTGCCAGCAGCTTAGGCCTTGGACATAACCGGGACTCACCGCTCGAGCAGTACTTC
CASSLGLGHNRDSPLEQYF
>TRBD1|TRBV15|.|TRBJ2-7
TGTGCCACCTCCATTCCGGGACAGGGCAAGGCCGAGCAGTACTTC
CATSIPGQGKAEQYF
>TRBD2|TRBV7-2|many|TRBJ2-7
TGTGCCAGCAGCATACTAGCGGGAGTGTCGTACGAGCAGTACTTC
CASSILAGVSYEQYF
>TRBD2|TRBV11-3|many|TRBJ2-5
TGTGCCAGCAGCTCCGGGACTAGCGGGAGGAAAGAGACCCAGTACTTC
CASSSGTSGRKETQYF
>.|TRBV6-6|.|TRBJ1-2
TGTGCCAGCAACAAAAGGGACCGCGCCGGCTACACCTTC
CASNKRDRAGYTF
>.|TRBV10-3|many|TRBJ1-1
TGTGCCATCAGTGAGGGGGCGAGCACTGAAGCTTTCTTT
CAISEGASTEAFF
>.|TRBV20-1|many|TRBJ1-2
TGCAGTGCTAGAGATATCGGTTATGGCTACACCTTC
CSARDIGYGYTF
>.|TRBV11-2|.|TRBJ1-1
TGTGCCAGCAGCTTAGTGTCTGGGTGGGGGAACACTGAAGCTTTCTTT
CASSLVSGWGNTEAFF
>.|TRBV30|few|TRBJ1-1
TGTGCCTGGACTAGCGACTGGAAGAACACTGAAGCTTTCTTT
CAWTSDWKNTEAFF
>.|TRBV19|once|TRBJ2-1
TGTGCCAGTAGTATCAAAGGGAGGAGTGAGCAGTTCTTC
CASSIKGRSEQFF
>TRBD1|TRBV7-3|few|TRBJ1-1
TGTGCCAGCAGCCCCGGGGACAGGGTGAGCCCTGAAGCTTTCTTT
CASSPGDRVSPEAFF
>TRBD2|TRBV4-2|many|TRBJ2-3
TGTGCCAGCAGCCAAGATCTAGCGGGAGGCACAGATACGCAGTATTTT
CASSQDLAGGTDTQYF
>.|TRBV19|.|TRBJ1-5
TGTGCCAGTAGTATTGGGCGGGAGAATGAGGCAGAGCATCAGCCCCAGCATTTT
CASSIGRENEAEHQPQHF
>TRBD1|TRBV19|.|TRBJ1-1
TGTGCCAGTAGTGCACAAAGAACAGGGGCCACTGAAGCTTTCTTT
CASSAQRTGATEAFF
>.|TRBV6-6|few|TRBJ2-1
TGTGCCAGCAGTTACTCGGGTAATGAGCAGTTCTTC
CASSYSGNEQFF
>.|TRBV5-4|many|TRBJ2-7
TGTGCCAGCAGCCAAACAGGGCACGAGCAGTACTTC
CASSQTGHEQYF
>TRBD1|TRBV6-1|.|TRBJ1-1
TGTGCCAGCTCCACGGGGACAGCCCTTATGAACACTGAAGCTTTCTTT
CASSTGTALMNTEAFF
>.|TRBV9|.|TRBJ2-2
TGTGCCAGCAGCCCTCCTACAGGGTTCACCGGGGAGCTGTTTTTT
CASSPPTGFTGELFF
>.|TRBV7-2|.|TRBJ1-2
TGTGCCAGCAGCTTAGCGGGGGGTACAGGTGTCCCATCTGGCTACACCTTC
CASSLAGGTGVPSGYTF
>.|TRBV29-1|.|TRBJ2-5
TGCAGCTTCCCGCCTTACCAAGAGACCCAGTACTTC
CSFPPYQETQYF
>.|TRBV7-6|.|TRBJ2-7
TGTGCCAGCAGCTCCTTATCGGGGGTAGACTCCTACGAGCAGTACTTC
CASSSLSGVDSYEQYF
>.|TRBV27|many|TRBJ2-6
TGTGCCAGCAGTACAAGACCGTTCTCTGGGGCCAACGTCCTGACTTTC
CASSTRPFSGANVLTF
>.|TRBV7-9|once|TRBJ1-1
TGTGCCGGCAGCTTCATGGGGCTCGGCACTGAAGCTTTCTTT
CAGSFMGLGTEAFF
>TRBD1|TRBV15|many|TRBJ2-2
TGTGCCACCAGCGGGGACAGGGAAGCCGGGGAGCTGTTTTTT
CATSGDREAGELFF
>.|TRBV2|.|TRBJ2-7
TGTGCCAGCAGTATAGGGGTTGAGCAGTACTTC
CASSIGVEQYF
>TRBD2|TRBV7-9|.|TRBJ2-7
TGTGCCAGCAGCCCCCCCGGCGGGAGGGACTACGAGCAGTACTTC
CASSPPGGRDYEQYF
>.|TRBV12-3/TRBV12-4|many|TRBJ2-7
TGTGCCAGCAGGGCCCGAGAGGGGCCCTACGAGCAGTACTTC
CASRAREGPYEQYF
>.|TRBV4-1|many|TRBJ1-1
TGCGCCAGCAGCCAAGACGTTCGAGGGGCCGCACTGGGAGCTTTCTTT
CASSQDVRGAALGAFF
>TRBD1|TRBV19|many|TRBJ2-7
TGTGCCAGTAGTATATTCTACATGACAGGGGGATCCTACGAGCAGTACTTC
CASSIFYMTGGSYEQYF
>.|TRBV12-3/TRBV12-4|many|TRBJ2-7
TGTGCCAGCACCGTACCGGGACCTAGCTACGAGCAGTACTTC
CASTVPGPSYEQYF
>TRBD2|TRBV25-1|.|TRBJ2-7
TGTGCCAGCAGGGGAGCGGGAGGGCACAATGAGCAGTACTTC
CASRGAGGHNEQYF
>.|TRBV25-1|.|TRBJ2-7
TGTGCCAGCAGTGCTAGAGGCCAGACCATCGAGCAGTACTTC
CASSARGQTIEQYF
>.|TRBV15|.|TRBJ2-1
TGTGCCACCAGCAGAAGGAGGGACGTCTACATTGAGCAGTTCTTC
CATSRRRDVYIEQFF
>.|TRBV10-3|.|TRBJ2-1
TGTGCCATCGGGGGGCGGGAAGATTACAATGAGCAGTTCTTC
CAIGGREDYNEQFF
>.|TRBV4-2|.|TRBJ2-2
.
CASSQPPGSCFF
>TRBD1|TRBV10-3|.|TRBJ1-1
TGTGCCATCAGTGAGTCTACAGGGGACGAACTCGAAGCTTTCTTT
CAISESTGDELEAFF
>TRBD1|TRBV20-1|many|TRBJ1-6
TGCAGTGCTGACAGGGGGCCAACCCTCCACTTT
CSADRGPTLHF
>.|TRBV20-1|.|TRBJ1-5
TGCAGTGCTAGCCGGGGTCAGGGGAGCCAAGAGACCCAGCATTTT
CSASRGQGSQETQHF
>.|TRBV20-1|many|TRBJ2-7
TGCAGTGCTGGGCGGGATTACGAGCAGTACTTC
CSAGRDYEQYF
>.|TRBV6-2/TRBV6-3|many|TRBJ2-7
TGTGCCAGCAACGGACTCGCGTACGAGCAGTACTTC
CASNGLAYEQYF
>TRBD2|TRBV12-3/TRBV12-4|few|TRBJ2-7
TGTGCCACCCCGGGACTAGCGGAGCCCTACGAGCAGTACTTC
CATPGLAEPYEQYF
>.|TRBV20-1|many|TRBJ1-5
TGCAGTGCTAGAGACAGGGAGAATCAGCCCCAGCATTTT
CSARDRENQPQHF
>TRBD1|TRBV24-1|.|TRBJ1-1
TGTGCCACCAGTGATTGGACAGGGGGGTTTATGAACACTGAAGCTTTCTTT
CATSDWTGGFMNTEAFF
>TRBD1|TRBV4-3|.|TRBJ2-5
TGCGCCAGCAGCCATCACGGGACAGGGGGTGAGACCCAGTACTTC
CASSHHGTGGETQYF